The 27 T cell receptor beta chains below were found in one sample sequenced in a study of T cell responses to AZD1222 COVID-19 vaccine. Measured with immunoSEQ multiplex PCR; TCRdb has only the in-frame clones, and not every one. Of about 130,000 clones listed, around 85% were seen once; the top ten hold 7.9%. This specimen was peripheral blood, taken 28 days after the second dose of the MenACWY control vaccine. The receptor set was obtained from an adult who received the MenACWY meningococcal vaccine as a control.

Only one count was recorded for this clone. CDR3 sequence: CATSEPTGTGSRTGELFF. The CDR3 DNA is TGTGCCACCAGTGAACCGACCGGGACAGGGTCGCGGACCGGGGAGCTGTTTTTT. The chain joins TRBV24-1 to TRBJ2-2; 9 bases are a match to TRBD1. V lost 4 bases, J lost 5 bases, and 13 bases stayed unmatched. This CDR3 is built from 18 residues. The germline gives CDR1 KGHDR, CDR2 SFDVKD.

This clone appeared a few times. The V gene is TRBV11-3, the J gene TRBJ2-1; tentative D call: TRBD2 (6 bases). Germline values: CDR1 SGHNT, CDR2 YENEEA. Trimming stripped 5 bases from V and 2 bases from J, with 13 bases between. The CDR3 spans 15 residues. CDR3 sequence reads: CASSVSGAAYNEQFF. Here the CDR3 DNA reads TGTGCCAGCAGCGTTAGCGGTGCGGCCTACAATGAGCAGTTCTTC.

The genes are TRBV4-2 and TRBJ2-7; maybe TRBD1 (7 bases). V dropped 1 base and J dropped 8 bases, with 15 bases sitting between them. This CDR3 has 14 amino acids. The germline gives CDR1 LGHNA, CDR2 YNFKEQ. CDR3 amino acids: CASSQVRDSVKQYF. CDR3 DNA sequence: TGTGCCAGCAGCCAAGTGCGGGACAGCGTTAAGCAGTACTTC.

J is TRBJ2-4 and V is TRBV7-2; D call uncertain. Germline V lookup: CDR1 SGHTA, CDR2 FQGNSA. Trimming shortened V by 1 base and J by 7 bases, and 11 bases separated the two germline ends. This CDR3 contains 14 residues. CDR3 nucleotide sequence: TGTGCCAGCAGCTTAGAGACCTGGATGAACATTCAGTACTTC. This encodes CASSLETWMNIQYF.

The rearrangement links TRBV2 to TRBJ1-6, with TRBD1 matching 10 bases. The V gene's germline CDR1 is SNHLY and CDR2 FYNNEI. The CDR3 runs to 13 residues. Losses at the gene ends were 8 bases for V and 11 bases for J; bases not matched to a gene: 6. The CDR3 sequence: CASGGQGQAPLHF. CDR3 nucleotides: TGTGCCAGCGGGGGACAGGGGCAGGCACCCCTCCACTTT. The complete variable domain, with remaining parts taken from reference TRBV2 and TRBJ1-6, reads EPEVTQTPSHQVTQMGQEVILRCVPISNHLYFYWYRQILGQKVEFLVSFYNNEISEKSEIFDDQFSVERPDGSNFTLKIRSTKLEDSAMYFCASGGQGQAPLHFGNGTRLTVT.

The J gene is TRBJ1-2, the V gene TRBV7-9; D unclear. The length of the CDR3 is 15 residues. CDR1 and CDR2 (germline): SEHNR, FQNEAQ (reference sequence). V lost 0 bases and J 1 base, leaving 9 bases between the germline ends. CDR3 residues: CASSLAAGNNYGYTF. As DNA, the CDR3 is TGTGCCAGCAGCTTAGCAGCGGGGAATAACTATGGCTACACCTTC. The complete variable domain, with remaining parts taken from reference TRBV7-9 and TRBJ1-2, reads DTGVSQNPRHKITKRGQNVTFRCDPISEHNRLYWYRQTLGQGPEFLTYFQNEAQLEKSRLLSDRFSAERPKGSFSTLEIQRTEQGDSAMYLCASSLAAGNNYGYTFGSGTRLTVV.

This clone turned up a few times. The rearrangement uses TRBV27 and TRBJ2-7, with 12 bases fitting TRBD2. The V gene end was trimmed by 4 bases and the J gene end by 4 bases; junction bases not matched to a gene: 8. The CDR3 runs 16 residues. In germline, CDR1 is MNHEY, CDR2 SMNVEV (reference sequence). The CDR3 region has the DNA TGTGCCAGCAGTTCCCCTCAGACTAGCGGGAGTTACGAGCAGTACTTC. This codes for CASSSPQTSGSYEQYF.

V gene TRBV28 combines with J gene TRBJ2-5; tentative D call: TRBD1 (5 bases). The V gene's germline CDR1 is MDHEN and CDR2 SYDVKM. The CDR3 has 15 amino acids. With 6 bases removed from V and 5 bases from J, the gap between germline ends came to 19 bases. CDR3 sequence reads: CASRPAEAGKETQYF. The CDR3 nucleotides are TGTGCCAGCAGGCCGGCAGAGGCAGGGAAGGAGACCCAGTACTTC.

The rearrangement joins TRBV7-2 to TRBJ1-5, with D possibly being TRBD1 (5 bases). CDR3 length equals 16 residues. The V gene lost 4 bases and the J gene lost 0 bases, with 13 bases spanning the gap. Germline CDR1 and CDR2: SGHTA and FQGNSA. The CDR3 loop reads CASSSLGHASNQPQHF. CDR3 nucleotide sequence: TGTGCCAGCAGCTCACTAGGACACGCTAGCAATCAGCCCCAGCATTTT.

Comments on this clone: A read error may produce the germline difference seen at one junction end. The V gene is TRBV6-5, the J gene TRBJ1-5; D is uncertain. Germline loops: CDR1 MNHEY, CDR2 SVGAGI. The CDR3 spans 13 residues. Here the CDR3 reads CASSYISGQPRHF. The CDR3 region has the DNA TGTGCCAGCAGTTACATTTCGGGTCAGCCCCGGCATTTT.

Here the CDR3 reads CASSTPAGQFRSGANVLTF. CDR3 DNA sequence: TGTGCCAGCAGCACTCCCGCCGGACAGTTTCGCTCTGGGGCCAACGTCCTGACTTTC. This sequence joins TRBV7-2 and TRBJ2-6; weak D call: TRBD1 (6 bases). The length of the CDR3 is 19 residues. In germline, CDR1 is SGHTA, CDR2 FQGNSA. V lost 5 bases to trimming and J lost 0 bases, with 20 bases between them.

V gene TRBV9 combines with J gene TRBJ1-4, with TRBD1 matching 8 bases. The CDR3 contains 13 residues. V lost 1 base to trimming and J lost 11 bases; unmatched junction nucleotides: 4. The germline V gene has CDR1 SGDLS and CDR2 YYNGEE. Here the CDR3 reads CASSVTDRGKLFF. The CDR3 bases are TGTGCCAGCAGCGTAACCGACAGGGGCAAACTGTTTTTT.

This clone was detected once. This rearrangement joins TRBV7-2 to TRBJ2-3; D might be TRBD2 (5 bases). The CDR3 length is 13 residues. Germline values: CDR1 SGHTA, CDR2 FQGNSA. The germline V and J ends were trimmed by 2 bases and 8 bases, with 11 bases remaining between them. The CDR3 DNA sequence: TGTGCCAGCAGCTTATGGGAAGAGGGTACGCAGTATTTT. This encodes CASSLWEEGTQYF.

J is TRBJ2-3 and V is TRBV2; TRBD1 might be the D (5 bases). Germline V gene lookup returns CDR1 SNHLY and CDR2 FYNNEI. The V end was cut by 1 base, the J end by 4 bases, with 9 bases between. The CDR3 totals 14 residues. This CDR3 reads CASSEGLGPDTQYF. The CDR3 DNA reads as TGTGCCAGCAGTGAAGGCCTGGGGCCAGATACGCAGTATTTT.

V usage is TRBV5-1 and J usage is TRBJ1-2, with a weak D call TRBD1 (5 bases). Trimming cost V 0 bases and J 6 bases, with 15 bases left between them. CDR3 length equals 15 residues. The V gene's germline CDR1 is SGHRS and CDR2 YFSETQ. CDR3 amino acids: CASSLERQGFDGYTF. CDR3 sequence (DNA): TGCGCCAGCAGCTTGGAGAGGCAGGGTTTTGATGGCTACACCTTC.

The rearrangement uses TRBV5-8 and TRBJ2-7; unclear D gene. Looked up from germline, CDR1 is SGHTS and CDR2 is YDEGEE. V dropped 0 bases and J dropped 5 bases, with 12 bases sitting between them. This CDR3 region has 14 residues. The CDR3 spells CASSLVGIGDEQYF. The CDR3 bases are TGTGCCAGCAGCTTGGTAGGGATTGGAGACGAGCAGTACTTC. Complete variable domain (other parts from reference TRBV5-8 and TRBJ2-7): EAGVTQSPTHLIKTRGQQATLRCSPISGHTSVYWYQQALGLGLQFLLWYDEGEERNRGNFPPRFSGRQFPNYSSELNVNALELEDSALYLCASSLVGIGDEQYFGPGTRLTVT.

V gene TRBV5-1 combines with J gene TRBJ1-3; 12 bases agree with TRBD1. This CDR3 is built from 16 residues. V gave up 3 bases and J gave up 0 bases; unmatched junction bases: 1. CDR1 SGHRS and CDR2 YFSETQ come from the germline V gene. CDR3 protein: CASSSGQGASGNTIYF. The CDR3 coding sequence is TGCGCCAGCAGCTCGGGACAGGGGGCCTCTGGAAACACCATATATTTT.

Turning to this clone: One base separates it from a far larger clone, so it is likely a read error. V is TRBV10-2 and J is TRBJ2-2; 10 bases are shared with TRBD2. The V gene's germline CDR1 is WSHSY and CDR2 SAAADI. The CDR3 is 12 amino acids. Written as DNA, the CDR3 is TGCGCCCGCAGCGGGGGGGACGGGGAGCTGTTTTTT. This encodes CARSGGDGELFF.

This clone showed up just a few times. The chain links TRBV19 to TRBJ1-4; weak D call: TRBD1 (5 bases). Trimming shortened V by 5 bases and J by 4 bases, and 20 bases separated the two germline ends. There are 17 residues in the CDR3. Germline assignment: CDR1 LNHDA and CDR2 SQIVND (reference sequence). CDR3 sequence: CASSPTPTDTRNEKLFF. DNA of the CDR3: TGTGCCAGTAGTCCGACCCCGACGGACACTCGTAATGAAAAACTGTTTTTT.

The V call is TRBV9, the J call TRBJ1-2; TRBD1 aligns across 7 bases. CDR3 length equals 14 residues. CDR1 is SGDLS, CDR2 YYNGEE, per germline. J gave up 4 bases and V 0 bases, and 3 bases lay outside the gene matches. The CDR3 sequence: CASSVAQGSYGYTF. CDR3 DNA: TGTGCCAGCAGCGTAGCACAGGGGAGCTATGGCTACACCTTC.

This chain uses TRBV11-2 with TRBJ2-5; D is undetermined. CDR3 size: 13 residues. Looked up from germline, CDR1 is SGHAT and CDR2 is FQNNGV. Trimming cost V 3 bases and J 5 bases, with 10 bases left between them. CDR3 sequence reads: CASSFEIVETQYF. CDR3 coding DNA: TGTGCCAGCAGCTTTGAGATTGTGGAGACCCAGTACTTC.

This sequence joins TRBV5-1 and TRBJ1-1; 8 bases agree with TRBD1. V was pared by 4 bases and J by 3 bases, with 8 bases of the junction left unmatched. CDR1 and CDR2 (germline): SGHRS, YFSETQ. CDR3 length: 15 residues. The CDR3 sequence is CASSPRTGFDTEAFF. CDR3 coding DNA: TGCGCCAGCAGCCCGCGGACAGGGTTCGACACTGAAGCTTTCTTT.

A remark on this clone: The germline gene is not matched at one end of the junction; a read error may be the cause. This rearrangement joins TRBV6-5 to TRBJ2-7, with D hard to call. The CDR3 contains 13 residues. Germline lookup yields CDR1 MNHEY and CDR2 SVGAGI. CDR3 bases: TGTGCCAGCAGCATCGCAGGCCTCTACGAGCGGTACTTC. This codes for CASSIAGLYERYF.

The J gene is TRBJ2-4, the V gene TRBV19; 11 bases map to TRBD1. Germline-derived CDR1 and CDR2 are LNHDA and SQIVND (reference sequence). CDR3 length equals 15 residues. V dropped 6 bases and J dropped 3; count of bases not matched to a gene: 4. CDR3 region: CASRDRGLDKNIQYF. The CDR3 DNA sequence: TGTGCCAGTAGGGACAGGGGGCTCGACAAAAACATTCAGTACTTC.

V gene TRBV18 combines with J gene TRBJ1-2; maybe TRBD1 (5 bases). V lost 3 bases, J lost 4 bases, and 9 bases lay in between. Germline V lookup: CDR1 KGHSH, CDR2 LQKENI. The CDR3 covers 13 residues. The CDR3 here is CASSPQGGYGYTF. Written as DNA, the CDR3 is TGTGCCAGCTCACCGCAGGGTGGCTATGGCTACACCTTC.

The CDR3 bases are TGTGCCAGCAGCAAAGAGGGTTGCGGGGCCTATGGCTACACCTTC. This codes for CASSKEGCGAYGYTF. The chain combines TRBV21-1 with TRBJ1-2. TRBV21-1 is assigned pseudogene status. The CDR3 consists of 15 residues.

The chain combines TRBV2 with TRBJ1-1; 7 positions match TRBD1. Germline loops: CDR1 SNHLY, CDR2 FYNNEI. The CDR3 loop spans 17 amino acids. Trimming took 3 bases from V and 0 from J; bases not matched to a gene: 10. CDR3 protein: CASSERRGPELNTEAFF. The CDR3, as DNA: TGTGCCAGCAGTGAGAGGAGGGGGCCCGAGTTGAACACTGAAGCTTTCTTT. Full variable domain (outside the CDR3, taken from reference TRBV2 and TRBJ1-1): EPEVTQTPSHQVTQMGQEVILRCVPISNHLYFYWYRQILGQKVEFLVSFYNNEISEKSEIFDDQFSVERPDGSNFTLKIRSTKLEDSAMYFCASSERRGPELNTEAFFGQGTRLTVV.